A selection of T cell receptor beta chains follows, all from one sample in a study of early T cells in non-severe SARS-CoV-2 infection. TCRdb re-called the 5' RACE reads with MiXCR, one entry per CDR3 protein. This sample has approximately 52,000 distinct CDR3 sequences; over 7% occur once, and the top ten carry approximately 8.8%. The source material was whole blood. The receptor set was obtained from an adult who was a healthcare worker with PCR-confirmed SARS-CoV-2 infection or an uninfected control (not recorded which). The CDR3 runs from the conserved cysteine through the conserved F or W. D genes are given only for firm matches. For some rows the clone size is stated as once, few or many, or as a class when expanded; others skip it.

V	size	J	D	length	CDR3	DNA
TRBV12-3/TRBV12-4	many	TRBJ2-1	NA	15	CASSLGGGGYNEQFF	TGTGCCAGCAGTTTAGGTGGAGGGGGGTACAATGAGCAGTTCTTC
TRBV7-9	few	TRBJ1-1	NA	17	CASSPAFGAALNTEAFF	TGTGCCAGCAGCCCCGCGTTCGGGGCAGCTCTTAACACTGAAGCTTTCTTT
TRBV12-3/TRBV12-4	NA	TRBJ2-5	NA	17	CASSPPLRALYQETQYF	TGTGCCAGCAGTCCCCCCCTGAGAGCGTTGTACCAAGAGACCCAGTACTTC
TRBV7-8	medium-sized	TRBJ1-1	NA	13	CASSWGANTEAFF	TGTGCCAGCAGCTGGGGGGCGAACACTGAAGCTTTCTTT
TRBV7-3	NA	TRBJ2-4	TRBD1	13	CASSLDRGYIQYF	TGTGCCAGCAGCTTGGACAGGGGGTACATTCAGTACTTC
TRBV6-1	once	TRBJ2-3	TRBD1	17	CASSLSWDSLSGDTQYF	TGTGCCAGCAGTCTTTCCTGGGACAGCTTAAGCGGAGATACGCAGTATTTT
TRBV19	NA	TRBJ1-1	TRBD1	13	CASKEGAGTEAFF	TGTGCCAGTAAAGAGGGGGCAGGCACTGAAGCTTTCTTT
TRBV5-1	many	TRBJ2-5	NA	13	CASSLVYQETQYF	TGCGCCAGCAGCTTAGTGTACCAAGAGACCCAGTACTTC
TRBV6-6	many	TRBJ1-3	NA	14	CASSGSATGNTIYF	TGTGCCAGCAGTGGATCGGCGACTGGAAACACCATATATTTT
TRBV28	few	TRBJ1-6	NA	13	CASSDSYNSPLHF	TGTGCCAGCAGCGATTCCTATAATTCACCCCTCCACTTT
TRBV29-1	many	TRBJ1-1	NA	13	CSVDDSLNTEAFF	TGCAGCGTTGACGACAGTCTGAACACTGAAGCTTTCTTT
TRBV10-2	many	TRBJ2-7	NA	14	CASSGRDTLRGQYF	TGCGCCAGCAGTGGTCGGGACACTTTACGAGGGCAGTACTTC
TRBV10-3	many	TRBJ1-1	NA	11	CATLEGVEAFF	TGTGCCACCCTCGAGGGGGTTGAAGCTTTCTTT
TRBV9	NA	TRBJ2-5	NA	15	CASSVGPWGKETQYF	TGTGCCAGCAGCGTAGGGCCCTGGGGAAAAGAGACCCAGTACTTC
TRBV19	many	TRBJ2-1	TRBD2	14	CASSIGGRAGEQFF	TGTGCCAGTAGTATCGGCGGGAGGGCGGGTGAGCAGTTCTTC
TRBV6-1	NA	TRBJ2-2	TRBD2	22	CASNLPDSLTPLLAVGGGELFF	TGTGCCAGCAACCTCCCGGACAGCCTGACCCCACTACTAGCGGTGGGTGGAGGGGAGCTGTTTTTT
TRBV6-5	few	TRBJ2-5	TRBD2	18	CASSYRPGTSGGQETQYF	TGTGCCAGCAGTTACAGACCAGGGACTAGCGGGGGGCAAGAGACCCAGTACTTC
TRBV18	few	TRBJ2-3	NA	15	CASSPAGKETDTQYF	TGTGCCAGCTCACCAGCAGGGAAAGAGACAGATACGCAGTATTTT
TRBV5-5	NA	TRBJ1-4	NA	15	CASSFTGRGNEKLFF	TGTGCCAGCAGCTTTACAGGTCGGGGTAATGAAAAACTGTTTTTT
TRBV12-3/TRBV12-4	many	TRBJ2-5	TRBD2	15	CASSLGRGYQETQYF	TGTGCCAGCAGTTTGGGGCGGGGGTACCAAGAGACCCAGTACTTC
TRBV28	many	TRBJ2-5	NA	13	CASTSYIEETQYF	TGTGCCAGCACCTCGTACATCGAAGAGACCCAGTACTTC
TRBV5-1	NA	TRBJ2-1	TRBD1	16	CASSWVGTGYYNEQFF	TGCGCCAGCAGCTGGGTCGGGACAGGGTATTACAATGAGCAGTTCTTC
TRBV24-1	many	TRBJ2-1	NA	15	CATQDRQISYNEQFF	TGTGCCACCCAAGACAGACAGATCTCCTACAATGAGCAGTTCTTC
TRBV9	few	TRBJ1-5	NA	14	CASSVGEINQPQHF	TGTGCCAGCAGCGTCGGAGAGATCAATCAGCCCCAGCATTTT
TRBV5-4	few	TRBJ2-7	NA	11	CASIQSGEQYF	TGTGCCAGCATCCAATCCGGCGAGCAGTACTTC
TRBV12-3/TRBV12-4	NA	TRBJ2-2	NA	14	CASTLFQGTRELFF	TGTGCCAGCACCCTCTTCCAGGGGACCAGGGAGCTGTTTTTT
TRBV5-1	many	TRBJ2-1	TRBD2	17	CASSLEPSGGAVDEQFF	TGCGCCAGCAGCTTGGAGCCTAGCGGGGGGGCGGTCGATGAGCAGTTCTTC
TRBV5-1	many	TRBJ2-1	NA	15	CASAPPGVTYNEQFF	TGCGCCAGCGCGCCCCCCGGGGTCACCTACAATGAGCAGTTCTTC
TRBV28	NA	TRBJ2-1	NA	11	CASSSPGGQFF	TGTGCCAGCAGTTCCCCTGGGGGGCAGTTCTTC
TRBV5-6	NA	TRBJ2-2	NA	15	CASSLADSRTGELFF	TGTGCCAGCAGCTTGGCCGACTCGAGGACCGGGGAGCTGTTTTTT
TRBV18	NA	TRBJ2-5	NA	15	CASSPRQGVVETQYF	TGTGCCAGCTCACCACGGCAGGGAGTAGTTGAGACCCAGTACTTC
TRBV7-3	NA	TRBJ2-1	TRBD2	15	CASSLTGLALNEQFF	TGTGCCAGCAGCTTAACGGGACTAGCCCTCAATGAGCAGTTCTTC
TRBV20-1	medium-sized	TRBJ2-3	TRBD2	12	CSARLAGDTQYF	TGCAGTGCTAGACTAGCGGGAGATACGCAGTATTTT
TRBV6-2/TRBV6-3	few	TRBJ1-4	NA	15	CASTTPEGRNEKLFF	TGTGCCAGCACCACCCCAGAGGGAAGAAATGAAAAACTGTTTTTT
TRBV7-3	many	TRBJ2-2	TRBD2	16	CASSPLAGGHTGELFF	TGTGCCAGCAGCCCCTTAGCGGGAGGACACACCGGGGAGCTGTTTTTT
TRBV27	NA	TRBJ2-7	NA	13	CASSLSGTHEQYF	TGTGCCAGCAGTTTGTCCGGGACCCACGAGCAGTACTTC
TRBV7-9	NA	TRBJ2-5	NA	15	CASSPSRQGQETQYF	TGTGCCAGCAGCCCCTCTAGGCAGGGACAAGAGACCCAGTACTTC
TRBV29-1	many	TRBJ2-7	TRBD2	14	CSVEGLAGPYEQYF	TGCAGCGTCGAAGGACTAGCGGGACCGTACGAGCAGTACTTC
TRBV5-1	few	TRBJ1-4	NA	15	CASSLDGEANEKLFF	TGCGCCAGCAGCTTGGATGGGGAGGCTAATGAAAAACTGTTTTTT
TRBV19	many	TRBJ2-3	NA	13	CASTYPGTPTQYF	TGTGCCAGTACCTACCCCGGAACTCCTACGCAGTATTTT
TRBV27	many	TRBJ2-7	TRBD2	15	CASSLGGVPTYEQYF	TGTGCCAGCAGTTTAGGGGGGGTTCCCACCTACGAGCAGTACTTC
TRBV15	few	TRBJ1-3	NA	14	CATSPTLGVETIYF	TGTGCCACCAGCCCCACCCTGGGAGTAGAGACCATATATTTT
TRBV9	few	TRBJ1-2	NA	15	CASSLSRDTIHGYTF	TGTGCCAGCAGCCTGAGCCGGGACACGATCCATGGCTACACCTTC
TRBV7-2	few	TRBJ2-7	NA	14	CASSLGLAIFEQYF	TGTGCCAGCAGCTTAGGTTTAGCGATTTTCGAGCAGTACTTC
TRBV6-5	NA	TRBJ2-5	NA	15	CASSYSSAGTETQYF	TGTGCCAGCAGTTACTCGTCGGCAGGGACCGAGACCCAGTACTTC
TRBV5-1	NA	TRBJ2-2	NA	17	CASSFPIGTPNTGELFF	TGCGCCAGCAGCTTTCCGATCGGGACACCGAACACCGGGGAGCTGTTTTTT
TRBV11-2	few	TRBJ2-5	NA	13	CASSGGSQETQYF	TGTGCCAGCAGCGGAGGGTCCCAAGAGACCCAGTACTTC
TRBV7-2	few	TRBJ2-7	NA	16	CASSYTGTALSYEQYF	TGTGCCAGCAGCTACACCGGGACGGCTCTCTCCTACGAGCAGTACTTC
TRBV3-1	NA	TRBJ1-2	NA	13	CASSVGRGSGYTF	TGTGCCAGCAGCGTCGGCAGGGGTTCTGGCTACACCTTC
TRBV6-5	few	TRBJ1-2	NA	13	CASSSGADYGYTF	TGTGCCAGCAGTTCCGGAGCGGACTATGGCTACACCTTC
TRBV27	NA	TRBJ2-7	NA	13	CASSFAGVGEQYF	TGTGCCAGCAGTTTCGCTGGGGTGGGTGAGCAGTACTTC
TRBV3-2	NA	TRBJ1-2	NA	14	CASSQESGRYGYTF	TGTGCCAGCAGCCAAGAAAGCGGCCGCTATGGCTACACCTTC
TRBV6-6	NA	TRBJ2-2	TRBD1	17	CASSPLGQVANTGELFF	TGTGCCAGCAGTCCCCTGGGACAGGTGGCGAACACCGGGGAGCTGTTTTTT